This entry lists 32 T cell receptor beta chains sequenced from one sample in a study of blood T cells in healthy people across ages. A sample-barcoded 5' primer and a J-beta primer mix were used in a second PCR of about 6 to 11 cycles. TCRdb analysed the 5' RACE reads with MiXCR anew, one entry per CDR3 protein. The data show 1 million to 1.2 million distinct CDR3 sequences, under 40% seen once. The sample comprised blood. The receptors derive from a man aged 18-30 years in good health.

With respect to this clonotype: A much larger clone lies one base from this, so it may be a read error. The chain carries TRBV4-2 and TRBJ2-1; D perhaps matches TRBD2 (6 bases). Germline values: CDR1 LGHNA, CDR2 YNFKEQ. The CDR3 consists of 16 residues. V shed 4 bases and J shed 9 bases, with 22 bases lying between them. The CDR3 region is CASSPERTGLSGEQFF. The CDR3 DNA reads as TGTGCCAGCAGCCCCGAAAGGACGGGACTTTCAGGTGAGCAGTTCTTC.

There are a few counts of this clonotype. The chain carries TRBV12-3 or TRBV12-4 and TRBJ1-2, with unresolved D. Between the trimmed V and J ends, which lost 4 bases and 4 bases, there was a span of 16 bases. This CDR3 contains 15 residues. Written as DNA, the CDR3 is TGTGCCAGCAGTTATGGGAGGACCTCCGCCTATGGCTACACCTTC. Its translation is CASSYGRTSAYGYTF.

V is TRBV6-2 or TRBV6-3 and J is TRBJ1-3; 9 nucleotides match TRBD1. Germline V lookup: CDR1 MNHEY, CDR2 SVGEGT. The trim removed 6 bases at V and 6 bases at J, leaving 9 bases unmatched. The CDR3 consists of 15 residues. The CDR3 coding sequence is TGTGCCAGCAGATACCGGGACAGGGTCGAAAACACCATATATTTT. Translated, it gives CASRYRDRVENTIYF.

This clonotype was counted a few times. This rearrangement joins TRBV14 to TRBJ2-1; 10 nucleotides line up with TRBD1. The ends lost 1 base at V and 0 bases at J; junction bases unmatched: 9. The CDR3 covers 19 residues. Germline assignment: CDR1 SGHDN and CDR2 FVKESK. CDR3 coding DNA: TGTGCCAGCAGCCAAGGGCTTCGACAGGGGGCCTTCTCCTACAATGAGCAGTTCTTC. It specifies CASSQGLRQGAFSYNEQFF.

The V call is TRBV7-2, the J call TRBJ2-3, with TRBD2 as a possible D gene (6 bases). The V and J ends lost 0 bases and 2 bases respectively, with 12 bases between them. This CDR3 is 16 amino acids long. Germline V lookup: CDR1 SGHTA, CDR2 FQGNSA. CDR3 sequence: CASSLARRTTTDTQYF. The CDR3 DNA follows: TGTGCCAGCAGCTTAGCGAGGCGGACTACCACAGATACGCAGTATTTT.

The chain joins TRBV9 to TRBJ2-2, with TRBD2 matching over 11 bases. The germline gives CDR1 SGDLS, CDR2 YYNGEE. V trimming: 0 bases; J trimming: 6 bases; junction bases outside the gene matches: 4. This CDR3 is 16 amino acids long. CDR3 in DNA: TGTGCCAGCAGCGTAGGTAGCGGGGGGGCCGCCGGGGAGCTGTTTTTT. Its translation is CASSVGSGGAAGELFF.

The chain recombines TRBV4-3 with TRBJ2-3, with D possibly TRBD2 on 5 matching bases. Trimming stripped 0 bases from V and 3 bases from J, with 10 bases between. The CDR3 loop spans 15 amino acids. Germline CDR1 LGHNA, CDR2 YSLEER. The chain's CDR3 is CASSQDIGVTDTQYF. CDR3 DNA sequence: TGCGCCAGCAGCCAAGATATCGGGGTTACAGATACGCAGTATTTT.

This clonotype occurred a few times. This chain connects TRBV4-2 to TRBJ2-5; D not certain. V gave up 1 base and J gave up 0 bases, with 18 bases separating them. The length of the CDR3 is 18 residues. CDR1 and CDR2 from the germline V gene are LGHNA and YNFKEQ. The CDR3 DNA sequence: TGTGCCAGCAGCCAAGGACGTTCTAGAGGTTTACACCAAGAGACCCAGTACTTC. This gives the protein CASSQGRSRGLHQETQYF.

The chain recombines TRBV6-6 with TRBJ2-3, with a possible D match to TRBD2 (7 bases). The CDR3 is 16 amino acids. Trimming shortened V by 2 bases and J by 3 bases, and 15 bases separated the two germline ends. The germline gives CDR1 MNHNY, CDR2 SVGAGI (reference sequence). In DNA form, the CDR3 reads TGTGCCAGCAGTTACGTGGGGGGGGGCTATACAGATACGCAGTATTTT. Amino acids: CASSYVGGGYTDTQYF.

The table lists this clonotype with a few counts. The V call is TRBV2, the J call TRBJ2-3; 7 bases are shared with TRBD2. J lost 0 bases, V lost 7 bases, and 10 bases had no gene match. CDR3 length equals 16 residues. Germline V CDR1 and CDR2: SNHLY, FYNNEI. The CDR3 sequence is CASTRWDYASTDTQYF. In nucleotides, the CDR3 is TGTGCCAGCACTAGATGGGACTACGCTAGCACAGATACGCAGTATTTT.

This chain joins TRBV20-1 and TRBJ1-6; D perhaps matches TRBD1 (5 bases). The CDR3 contains 14 residues. The V end was cut by 4 bases, the J end by 5 bases, with 12 bases between. CDR1 is DFQATT, CDR2 SNEGSKA, per germline (reference sequence). CDR3 nucleotides: TGCAGTGCTAAGCTGCAGGGTCATAATTCACCCCTCCACTTT. This sequence encodes CSAKLQGHNSPLHF.

The chain couples TRBV29-1 to TRBJ1-2, with 9 nucleotides matching TRBD1. Trimming removed 7 bases from V and 0 bases from J; junction bases left unmatched: 6. There are 14 residues in the CDR3. From germline, CDR1 is SQVTM and CDR2 ANQGSEA. The CDR3 DNA reads as TGCAGCGGTCAGACAGGGGGAGCTAACTATGGCTACACCTTC. It codes for CSGQTGGANYGYTF.

This clonotype was observed a single time. The chain combines TRBV12-3 or TRBV12-4 with TRBJ2-3, with 10 bases matching TRBD2. The CDR3 is 15 residues long. The V and J ends lost 0 bases and 7 bases, in that order; junction bases with no gene match: 4. CDR3 residues: CASSLAPAGGHTQYF. CDR3 nucleotide sequence: TGTGCCAGCAGTTTAGCTCCAGCGGGGGGGCATACGCAGTATTTT.

This chain links TRBV6-1 with TRBJ2-1; possibly TRBD2 for D (5 bases). The CDR3 has 14 amino acids. Germline V CDR1 and CDR2: MNHNS, SASEGT. Trimming took off 6 bases at V and 8 bases at J, with 17 bases between the two ends. In DNA form, the CDR3 reads TGTGCCAGCAGGACTTCCGACTACACGTATGAGCAGTTCTTC. Translating gives CASRTSDYTYEQFF.

The V and J genes are TRBV20-1 and TRBJ2-3, with 14 bases that match TRBD2. The CDR3 contains 17 residues. The trim removed 5 bases at V and 2 bases at J, leaving 9 bases unmatched. From germline, CDR1 is DFQATT and CDR2 SNEGSKA (reference sequence). CDR3 loop: CSAPGTSGRGATDTQYF. In nucleotides, the CDR3 is TGCAGTGCTCCCGGGACTAGCGGGAGAGGGGCCACAGATACGCAGTATTTT.

This chain uses TRBV9 with TRBJ2-1, with 8 bases aligning to TRBD2. After removal of 0 bases from V and 2 bases from J, the junction contained 1 base not matched to a gene. The CDR3 is 15 residues long. Germline V gene sequence: CDR1 SGDLS, CDR2 YYNGEE. The CDR3 sequence is CASSVDGGAYNEQFF. CDR3 sequence (DNA): TGTGCCAGCAGCGTAGACGGGGGGGCCTACAATGAGCAGTTCTTC.

This clonotype occurred a few times. The rearrangement uses TRBV20-1 and TRBJ2-1; tentatively, D is TRBD1 (5 bases). The CDR3 totals 14 residues. The V end lost 6 bases, the J end lost 1 base, and 13 bases lay between the germline ends. Germline CDR1 reads DFQATT; CDR2 reads SNEGSKA (reference sequence). The CDR3 bases are TGCAGTGCAAATCAGGGAAGGTCCTACAATGAGCAGTTCTTC. Translating gives CSANQGRSYNEQFF.

J is TRBJ2-5 and V is TRBV28, with D unresolved. Trimming cost V 3 bases and J 4 bases, with 15 bases left between them. Germline assignment: CDR1 MDHEN and CDR2 SYDVKM. The CDR3 is made up of 15 amino acids. The CDR3 nucleotides are TGTGCCAGCAGTTTGTCATCTTCTAGGGTAGAGACCCAGTACTTC. It encodes CASSLSSSRVETQYF.

The chain joins TRBV5-1 to TRBJ1-5; possible D gene TRBD1, 5 bases. Germline V gives CDR1 SGHRS, CDR2 YFSETQ. This CDR3 spans 15 amino acids. Trimming took 0 bases from V and 7 from J, leaving 14 bases between them. This CDR3 reads CASSLEGGKGQPQHF. DNA of the CDR3: TGCGCCAGCAGCTTGGAGGGAGGTAAGGGGCAGCCCCAGCATTTT.

This rearrangement joins TRBV5-1 to TRBJ2-2; the D is unclear. Trimming shortened V by 2 bases and J by 0 bases, and 8 bases separated the two germline ends. Germline V gene data show CDR1 as SGHRS and CDR2 as YFSETQ. This CDR3 has 15 amino acids. CDR3 residues: CASSFAFPNTGELFF. DNA for the CDR3: TGCGCCAGCAGCTTTGCCTTCCCGAACACCGGGGAGCTGTTTTTT. The full variable domain, rest sourced from reference TRBV5-1 and TRBJ2-2, is KAGVTQTPRYLIKTRGQQVTLSCSPISGHRSVSWYQQTPGQGLQFLFEYFSETQRNKGNFPGRFSGRQFSNSRSEMNVSTLELGDSALYLCASSFAFPNTGELFFGEGSRLTVL.

This chain links TRBV20-1 with TRBJ2-1, with 7 bases that match TRBD2. The germline V gene has CDR1 DFQATT and CDR2 SNEGSKA (reference sequence). The J segment lost 3 bases and the V segment lost 6 bases, leaving 5 bases of the junction unmatched. The length of the CDR3 is 13 residues. The CDR3: CSAGGVLYNEQFF. In DNA form, the CDR3 reads TGCAGTGCGGGGGGGGTGCTCTACAATGAGCAGTTCTTC.

This clonotype was seen many times. The rearrangement uses TRBV20-1 and TRBJ1-2, with TRBD1 as a possible D gene (6 bases). This CDR3 has 12 residues. The germline V gene encodes CDR1 DFQATT and CDR2 SNEGSKA (reference sequence). V lost 1 base and J lost 4, with 7 bases in between. CDR3 sequence: CSARGTVYGYTF. The CDR3 bases are TGCAGTGCTAGAGGGACAGTCTATGGCTACACCTTC.

There are a few counts of this clonotype. This chain connects TRBV6-2 or TRBV6-3 to TRBJ2-7; the match to TRBD1 covers 7 bases. With V trimmed by 0 bases and J by 0 bases, 5 bases remained unmatched. The CDR3 has 16 amino acids. CDR1 and CDR2 (germline): MNHEY, SVGEGT. CDR3 sequence: CASSYSQGSTSYEQYF. The CDR3 DNA follows: TGTGCCAGCAGTTACTCACAGGGGTCGACCTCCTACGAGCAGTACTTC.

The table lists this clonotype with a few counts. The chain has TRBV12-3 or TRBV12-4 and TRBJ1-5, with a possible D match to TRBD1 (6 bases). This CDR3 region has 15 residues. V was shortened by 5 bases and J by 3 bases, with 14 bases between the two germline ends. The CDR3 is CASSPEGQINQPQHF. In DNA form, the CDR3 reads TGTGCCAGCAGTCCCGAAGGACAGATCAATCAGCCCCAGCATTTT.

The V call is TRBV20-1, the J call TRBJ2-3; D uncertain. This CDR3 comprises 14 residues. V was shortened by 0 bases and J by 1 base, with 8 bases between the two germline ends. CDR1 and CDR2 (germline): DFQATT, SNEGSKA (reference sequence). The CDR3 spells CSARDHARTDTQYF. The CDR3 nucleotides read TGCAGTGCTAGAGACCACGCTCGCACAGATACGCAGTATTTT.

In its sample, this clonotype was seen a few times. The genes are TRBV10-3 and TRBJ2-1; TRBD1 or TRBD2 may be the D gene (5 bases each). CDR3 size: 17 residues. V lost 1 base and J 7 bases, leaving 20 bases between the germline ends. In germline, CDR1 is ENHRY, CDR2 SYGVKD. The CDR3 reads CAISEFGAAVRTNEQFF. CDR3 bases: TGTGCCATCAGTGAGTTCGGGGCGGCGGTACGGACTAATGAGCAGTTCTTC.

This sequence joins TRBV4-3 and TRBJ1-2; possibly TRBD1 for D (6 bases). Germline-derived CDR1 and CDR2 are LGHNA and YSLEER. The CDR3 extends over 13 amino acids. The V and J ends lost 2 bases and 7 bases respectively, with 11 bases between them. CDR3 DNA sequence: TGCGCCAGCAGCCAAACTACAGGGCGTGGCTACACCTTC. The encoded protein is CASSQTTGRGYTF.

This clonotype was counted a few times. This chain joins TRBV20-1 and TRBJ2-5; 7 nucleotides match TRBD1. The CDR3 is made up of 14 amino acids. Germline lookup yields CDR1 DFQATT and CDR2 SNEGSKA (reference sequence). Germline trimming cut 6 bases from V and 1 base from J; bases unmatched to any gene: 8. CDR3 DNA: TGCAGTGCCGTCGTAGGGACAGTCCAAGAGACCCAGTACTTC. The encoded protein is CSAVVGTVQETQYF.

Comments on this clonotype: At one boundary the junction diverges from the germline segment, which might be a read error. CDR3 bases: TGCGCCAGCAGCTTGACCCCCATGAGCTCCTACAATGAGCAGTTCTTC. Translation gives CASSLTPMSSYNEQFF. The rearrangement uses TRBV6-5 and TRBJ2-1; no clear D. CDR1 is MNHEY and CDR2 is SVGAGI in the germline V gene. This CDR3 contains 16 residues.

This sequence joins TRBV10-3 and TRBJ1-2, with D maybe TRBD1 (5 bases). Looked up from germline, CDR1 is ENHRY and CDR2 is SYGVKD. With 3 bases removed from V and 5 bases from J, the gap between germline ends came to 10 bases. The CDR3 has 13 residues. Here the CDR3 DNA reads TGTGCCATCAGTGATGACAGACTATATGGCTACACCTTC. Protein product: CAISDDRLYGYTF.

This chain links TRBV7-2 with TRBJ1-3; no firm D call. Trimming took 1 base from V and 8 from J, leaving 6 bases between them. Looked up from germline, CDR1 is SGHTA and CDR2 is FQGNSA. The CDR3 length is 12 residues. As DNA, the CDR3 is TGTGCCAGCAGCTTAGGGACGGACACCATATATTTT. Encoded protein: CASSLGTDTIYF.

This clonotype was picked up a small number of times. The V gene is TRBV9, the J gene TRBJ2-2; TRBD1 or TRBD2 may be the D gene (5 bases each). The CDR3 runs 15 residues. The ends were cut back, 4 bases at V and 3 bases at J, with 13 bases in the middle. Germline CDR1 and CDR2: SGDLS and YYNGEE. The CDR3 protein is CASSMTVGDTGELFF. As DNA, the CDR3 is TGTGCCAGCAGCATGACGGTGGGGGACACCGGGGAGCTGTTTTTT.